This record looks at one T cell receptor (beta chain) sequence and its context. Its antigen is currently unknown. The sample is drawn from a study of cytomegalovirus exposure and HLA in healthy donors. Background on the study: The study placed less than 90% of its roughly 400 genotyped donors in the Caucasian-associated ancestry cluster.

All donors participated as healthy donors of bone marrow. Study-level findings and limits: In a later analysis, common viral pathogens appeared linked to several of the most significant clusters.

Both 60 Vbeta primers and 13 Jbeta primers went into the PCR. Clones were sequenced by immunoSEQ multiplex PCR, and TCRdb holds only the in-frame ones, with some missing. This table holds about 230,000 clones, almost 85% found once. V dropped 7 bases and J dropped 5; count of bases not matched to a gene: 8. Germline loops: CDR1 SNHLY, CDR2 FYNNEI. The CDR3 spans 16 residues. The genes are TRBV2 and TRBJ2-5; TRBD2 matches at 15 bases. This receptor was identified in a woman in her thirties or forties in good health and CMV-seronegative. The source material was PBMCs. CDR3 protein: CASTYGLAGGRETQYF. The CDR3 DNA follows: TGTGCCAGCACCTACGGACTAGCGGGGGGGCGTGAGACCCAGTACTTC.